The sequence of this T cell receptor (beta chain) was determined in a study of blood T cells in healthy people across ages (dated by TCRdb to about 2015). With regard to the full study: In model experiments, template switching captured roughly one uniquely barcoded TCR beta cDNA molecule for every two T cells. The study measured age-related changes in TCR beta repertoire diversity using deep sequencing normalized with unique cDNA molecular identifiers. Four age groups were formed from the donors: young (average approximately 17 years), middle-aged (approximately 41), aged (roughly 59) and long-lived (roughly 88). To avoid experimental bias, donors of different ages were spread randomly across the sequencing lanes. Two additional independent replicas of 1 million unique cDNA reads from the same blood draw were analyzed for two donors (one aged 18 to 29 and one aged 80 or older). Study-wide findings and limitations: Compared with the aged group, the long-lived group had more naive CD4+ T cells, fewer expanded clones and increased TCR diversity, suggesting age selection. Observed TCR beta diversity per million T cells fell roughly linearly with age, and a significant reduction was already apparent by age approximately 40. Conclusive comparison of naive and antigen-experienced compartments was prevented by the profiling of bulk unsorted PBMCs. Observed TCR beta diversity correlated strongly with the percentage of naive T cells measured by flow cytometry. Total diversity estimates from one million sequenced T cells were considered lower bounds and underestimates. Because the CMV infection status of the donors was unknown, age-related changes in expanded clonotypes may potentially have been confounded.

The library came from 5' RACE. The data were produced on an Illumina HiSeq 2500. The second PCR ran for roughly 6 to 11 cycles and used a J-beta primer mix along with a sample-barcoded 5' primer. A template-switch 5' adaptor carrying 12 random nucleotides introduced a unique molecular identifier onto each TCR beta cDNA molecule. Each sample yielded at least 2.5 million CDR3-containing paired-end reads. First-strand cDNA synthesis was performed from all RNA using the Mint cDNA synthesis kit, with priming by a TRBC-specific oligonucleotide. Following uracil-DNA glycosylase treatment, all cDNA underwent a first 18-cycle PCR with the universal primers M1SS and BC2_uni_R. The paper's processing steps were these. Normalization of each sample was performed by random selection of 1 million high-quality reads, each carrying a distinct molecular identifier. Reads sharing molecular identifiers were discarded rather than binned into consensus sequences. CDR3 identification, clonotype clustering and error correction used MiTCR with a Q25 quality threshold and the strictest error-elimination algorithm. A nonparametric unseen species model with Euler transformation was used to estimate lower-bound total TCR beta diversity. Using fastp trimming at Q25 and MiXCR clonotype assembly, TCRdb reanalyzed the public sequencing data and kept in-frame beta chains. For every CDR3 protein sequence, its rows merge into one entry that carries the most common genes and DNA. The V and J calls were determined by TCRdb, not by the authors. The sample table records 1 million or so distinct CDR3 sequences; 40% to 55% of these occur just once. The ten largest clones add up to under 20% of the sample.

The donors were some 36 Caucasian individuals from Russia, aged 6 to 90 years, who were systemically healthy. About 10 milliliters of peripheral blood were collected from each donor into EDTA-treated Vacutainer tubes. Ficoll-Paque density-gradient centrifugation was used to isolate PBMCs, with at least 6.5 million per sample. Trizol reagent was used to extract total RNA from the PBMCs, yielding at least 5.5 micrograms per sample. For every donor, an aliquot of PBMCs went through flow cytometry to measure the percentages of naive CD45RAhigh/CD27high T cells. As concerns this clonotype: No cognate antigen has been identified for it. Qualities for individual bases were not recorded, and no much larger clone is one base off.

From the cysteine through the phenylalanine, the CDR3 covers 14 amino acids. The kept DNA is CDR3 alone, 42 bases in frame from the first base. Trimming takes 1 base from V and 6 bases from J, and the germline ends sit 9 bases apart. The receptor chain draws on TRBV12-3 or TRBV12-4 and TRBJ2-2; no confident D gene assignment can be made. The clonotype was recovered from a woman aged 60-70 years in good health. The specimen sequenced was blood. The CDR3 amino acid sequence is: CASSLEGLAGELFF. The DNA sequence is as follows: TGTGCCAGCAGTTTAGAGGGATTGGCCGGGGAGCTGTTTTTT.